This T cell receptor (beta chain) was sequenced during a study of T cell changes during pregnancy in multiple sclerosis. The data were produced by immunoSEQ multiplex PCR, yet TCRdb's version contains in-frame clones alone and is incomplete. Altogether some 52,000 clones are present, approximately 90% being singletons, with the ten largest covering about 0.37%. CDR3 length: 11 residues. CDR1 and CDR2 (germline): PRHDT, FYEKMQ (reference sequence). The V and J ends lost 6 bases and 5 bases respectively, with 7 bases between them. This clonotype was obtained from a female donor with multiple sclerosis, enrolled in a pregnancy study. This rearrangement joins TRBV13 to TRBJ1-1, with unresolved D. The specimen was CD4+ T cells from peripheral blood mononuclear cells, collected before pregnancy. CDR3 amino acids: CASSRRTEAFF. The CDR3, as DNA: TGTGCCAGCAGTCGGCGGACTGAAGCTTTCTTT. Full variable domain (remainder filled in from reference TRBV13 and TRBJ1-1): AAGVIQSPRHLIKEKRETATLKCYPIPRHDTVYWYQQGPGQDPQFLISFYEKMQSDKGSIPDRFSAQQFSDYHSELNMSSLELGDSALYFCASSRRTEAFFGQGTRLTVV.